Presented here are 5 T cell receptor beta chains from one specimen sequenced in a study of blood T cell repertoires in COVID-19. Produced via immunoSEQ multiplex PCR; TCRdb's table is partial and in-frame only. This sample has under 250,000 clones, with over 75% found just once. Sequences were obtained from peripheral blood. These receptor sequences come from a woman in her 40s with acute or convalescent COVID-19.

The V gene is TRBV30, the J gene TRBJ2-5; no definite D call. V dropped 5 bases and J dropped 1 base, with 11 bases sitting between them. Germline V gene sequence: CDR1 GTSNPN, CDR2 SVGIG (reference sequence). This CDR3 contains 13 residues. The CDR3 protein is CAWPSTSQETQYF. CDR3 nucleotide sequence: TGTGCCTGGCCATCGACTTCCCAAGAGACCCAGTACTTC.

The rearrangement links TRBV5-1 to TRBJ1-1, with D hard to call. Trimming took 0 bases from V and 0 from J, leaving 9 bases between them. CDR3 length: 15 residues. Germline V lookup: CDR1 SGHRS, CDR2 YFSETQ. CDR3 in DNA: TGCGCCAGCAGCTTGGACGGCGGATTGAACACTGAAGCTTTCTTT. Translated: CASSLDGGLNTEAFF.

This CDR3 is CAWTPDGTGGETQYF. The CDR3 DNA reads as TGTGCCTGGACCCCCGACGGGACAGGGGGGGAGACCCAGTACTTC. The rearrangement links TRBV30 to TRBJ2-5; 11 bases align to TRBD1. CDR3 size: 15 residues. Looked up from germline, CDR1 is GTSNPN and CDR2 is SVGIG (reference sequence). The ends lost 4 bases at V and 5 bases at J; junction bases unmatched: 9.

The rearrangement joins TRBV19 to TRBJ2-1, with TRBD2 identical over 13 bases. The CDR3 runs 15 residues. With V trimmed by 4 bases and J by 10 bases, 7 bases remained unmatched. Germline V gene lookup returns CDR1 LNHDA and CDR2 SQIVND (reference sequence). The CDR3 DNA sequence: TGTGCCAGTAGTAGTTTGACTAGCGGGGGGCAAGAGCAGTTCTTC. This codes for CASSSLTSGGQEQFF.

The CDR3 here is CASSLHSGGDTEAFF. Written as DNA, the CDR3 is TGTGCCAGCAGCCTGCACTCGGGAGGGGACACTGAAGCTTTCTTT. The V and J genes are TRBV7-9 and TRBJ1-1, with D perhaps matching TRBD1 (5 bases). Trimming left V 5 bases short and J 3 bases short, with 16 bases between. The CDR3 has 15 residues. The germline V gene has CDR1 SEHNR and CDR2 FQNEAQ (reference sequence).